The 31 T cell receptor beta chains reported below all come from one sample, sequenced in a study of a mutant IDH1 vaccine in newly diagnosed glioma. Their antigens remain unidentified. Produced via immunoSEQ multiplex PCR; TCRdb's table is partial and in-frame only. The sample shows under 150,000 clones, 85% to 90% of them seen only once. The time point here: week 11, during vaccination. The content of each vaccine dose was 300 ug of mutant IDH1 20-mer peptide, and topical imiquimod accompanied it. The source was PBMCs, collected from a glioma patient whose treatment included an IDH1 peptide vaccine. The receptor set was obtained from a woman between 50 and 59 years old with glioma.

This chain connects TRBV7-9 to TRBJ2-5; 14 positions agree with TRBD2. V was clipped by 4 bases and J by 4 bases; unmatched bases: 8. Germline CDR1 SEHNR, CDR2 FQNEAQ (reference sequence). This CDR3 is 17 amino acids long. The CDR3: CASSWPGLAGVRETQYF. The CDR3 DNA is TGTGCCAGCAGCTGGCCGGGACTAGCGGGAGTTCGAGAGACCCAGTACTTC.

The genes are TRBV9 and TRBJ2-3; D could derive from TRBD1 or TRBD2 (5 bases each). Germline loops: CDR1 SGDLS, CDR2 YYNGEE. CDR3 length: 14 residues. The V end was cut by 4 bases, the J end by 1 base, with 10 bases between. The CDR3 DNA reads TGTGCCAGCAGCCCCGGGGACCGCACAGATACGCAGTATTTT. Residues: CASSPGDRTDTQYF.

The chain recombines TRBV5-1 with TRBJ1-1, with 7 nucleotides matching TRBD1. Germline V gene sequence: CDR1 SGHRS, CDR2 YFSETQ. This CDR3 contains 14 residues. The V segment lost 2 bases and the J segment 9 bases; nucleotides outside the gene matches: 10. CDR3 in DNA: TGCGCCAGCAGCTTAGACACAGGGGAGCGACAAGCTTTCTTT. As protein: CASSLDTGERQAFF.

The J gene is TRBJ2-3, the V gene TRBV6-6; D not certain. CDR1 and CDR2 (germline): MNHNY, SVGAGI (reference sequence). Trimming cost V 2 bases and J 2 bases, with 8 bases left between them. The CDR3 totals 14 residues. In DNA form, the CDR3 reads TGTGCCAGCAGTTACGTAGGGTCCACAGATACGCAGTATTTT. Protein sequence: CASSYVGSTDTQYF.

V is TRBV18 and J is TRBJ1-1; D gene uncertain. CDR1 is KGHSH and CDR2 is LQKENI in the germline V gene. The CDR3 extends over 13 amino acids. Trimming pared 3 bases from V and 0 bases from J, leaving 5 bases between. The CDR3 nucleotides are TGTGCCAGCTCACCGGAACTGAACACTGAAGCTTTCTTT. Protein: CASSPELNTEAFF.

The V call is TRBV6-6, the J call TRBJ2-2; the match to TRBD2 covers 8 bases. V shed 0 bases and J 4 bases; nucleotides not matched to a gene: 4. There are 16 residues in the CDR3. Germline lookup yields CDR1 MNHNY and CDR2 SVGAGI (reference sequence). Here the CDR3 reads CASSYSAGVSTGELFF. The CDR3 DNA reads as TGTGCCAGCAGTTACTCAGCGGGAGTGTCCACCGGGGAGCTGTTTTTT.

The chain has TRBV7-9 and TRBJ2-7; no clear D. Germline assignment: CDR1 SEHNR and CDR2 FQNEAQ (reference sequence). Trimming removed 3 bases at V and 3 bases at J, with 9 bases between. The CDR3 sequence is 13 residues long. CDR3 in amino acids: CASSFNVDYEQYF. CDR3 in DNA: TGTGCCAGCAGCTTTAACGTAGACTACGAGCAGTACTTC.

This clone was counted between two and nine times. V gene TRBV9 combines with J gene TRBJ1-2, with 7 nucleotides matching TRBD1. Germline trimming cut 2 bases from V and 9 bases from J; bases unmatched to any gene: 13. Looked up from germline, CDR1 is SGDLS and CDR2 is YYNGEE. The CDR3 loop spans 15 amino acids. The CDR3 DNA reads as TGTGCCAGCAGCGTCAGCGACAGGGTAGAAGGTAGCTACACCTTC. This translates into CASSVSDRVEGSYTF.

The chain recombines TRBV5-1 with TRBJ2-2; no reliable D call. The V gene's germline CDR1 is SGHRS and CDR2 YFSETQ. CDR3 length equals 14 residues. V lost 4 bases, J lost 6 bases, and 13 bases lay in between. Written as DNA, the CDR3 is TGCGCCAGCAGCGCATATGAGACACCCGGGGAGCTGTTTTTT. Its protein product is CASSAYETPGELFF.

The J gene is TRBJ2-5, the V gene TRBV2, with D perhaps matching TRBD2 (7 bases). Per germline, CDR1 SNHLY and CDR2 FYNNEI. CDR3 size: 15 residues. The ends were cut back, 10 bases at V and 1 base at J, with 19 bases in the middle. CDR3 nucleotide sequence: TGTGCCACAACCTTACAGGGAGGGACCCAAGAGACCCAGTACTTC. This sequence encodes CATTLQGGTQETQYF.

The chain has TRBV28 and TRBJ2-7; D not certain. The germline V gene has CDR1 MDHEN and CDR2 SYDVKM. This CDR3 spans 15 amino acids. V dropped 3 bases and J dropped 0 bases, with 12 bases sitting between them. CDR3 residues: CASSFSGTYSYEQYF. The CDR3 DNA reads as TGTGCCAGCAGTTTCTCTGGAACGTACTCCTACGAGCAGTACTTC.

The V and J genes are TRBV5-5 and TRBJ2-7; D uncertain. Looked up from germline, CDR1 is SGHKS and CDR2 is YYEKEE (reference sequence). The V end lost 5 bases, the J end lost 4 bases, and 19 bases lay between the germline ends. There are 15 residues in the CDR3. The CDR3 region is CASSSGDPPQYEQYF. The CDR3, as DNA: TGTGCCAGCAGTTCTGGCGACCCTCCACAATACGAGCAGTACTTC.

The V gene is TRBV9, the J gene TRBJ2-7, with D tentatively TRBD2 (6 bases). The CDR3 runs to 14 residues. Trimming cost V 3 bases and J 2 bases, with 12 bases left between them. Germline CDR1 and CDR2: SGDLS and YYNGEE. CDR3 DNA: TGTGCCAGCAGCGCCGGGACTCATACCTACGAGCAGTACTTC. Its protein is CASSAGTHTYEQYF.

The CDR3 DNA follows: TGTGCCAGCTCACCGAACGGACAGCCACAAGAGACCCAGTACTTC. Translated: CASSPNGQPQETQYF. V and J are TRBV18 and TRBJ2-5, with D possibly matching TRBD1 (6 bases). This CDR3 has 15 amino acids. Trimming shortened V by 3 bases and J by 2 bases, and 13 bases separated the two germline ends. Germline loops: CDR1 KGHSH, CDR2 LQKENI.

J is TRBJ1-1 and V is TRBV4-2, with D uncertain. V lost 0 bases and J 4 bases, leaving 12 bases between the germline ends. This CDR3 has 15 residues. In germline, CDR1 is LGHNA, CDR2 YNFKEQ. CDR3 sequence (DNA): TGTGCCAGCAGCCAAGAACCGGGTGGGTTCACTGAAGCTTTCTTT. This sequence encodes CASSQEPGGFTEAFF.

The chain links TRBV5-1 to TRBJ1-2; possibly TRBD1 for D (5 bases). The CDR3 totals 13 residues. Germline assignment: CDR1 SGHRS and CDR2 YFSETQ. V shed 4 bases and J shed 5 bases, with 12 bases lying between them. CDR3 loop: CASSPDRKYGYTF. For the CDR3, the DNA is TGCGCCAGCAGCCCTGACAGAAAGTATGGCTACACCTTC.

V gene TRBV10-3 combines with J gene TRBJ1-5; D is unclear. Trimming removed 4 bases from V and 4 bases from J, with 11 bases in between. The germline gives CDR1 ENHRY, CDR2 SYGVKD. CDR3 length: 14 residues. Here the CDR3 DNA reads TGTGCCATCAGTGCGACGGGATCAAATCAGCCCCAGCATTTT. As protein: CAISATGSNQPQHF.

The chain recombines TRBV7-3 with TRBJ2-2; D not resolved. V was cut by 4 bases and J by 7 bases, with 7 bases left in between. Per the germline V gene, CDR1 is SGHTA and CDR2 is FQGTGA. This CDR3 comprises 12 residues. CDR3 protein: CASSSYDGELFF. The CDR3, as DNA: TGTGCCAGCAGCTCCTACGACGGGGAGCTGTTTTTT.

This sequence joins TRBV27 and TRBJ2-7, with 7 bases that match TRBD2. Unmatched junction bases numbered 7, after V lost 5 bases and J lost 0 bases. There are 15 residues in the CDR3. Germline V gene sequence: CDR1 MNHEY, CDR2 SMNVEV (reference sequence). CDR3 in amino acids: CASSPGTTYSYEQYF. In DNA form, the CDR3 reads TGTGCCAGCAGTCCCGGGACTACCTACTCCTACGAGCAGTACTTC.

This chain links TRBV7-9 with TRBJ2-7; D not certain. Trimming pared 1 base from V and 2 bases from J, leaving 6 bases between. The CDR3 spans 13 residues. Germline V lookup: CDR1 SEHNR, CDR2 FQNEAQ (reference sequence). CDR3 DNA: TGTGCCAGCAGCTTAGGGAGTACCTACGAGCAGTACTTC. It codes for CASSLGSTYEQYF.

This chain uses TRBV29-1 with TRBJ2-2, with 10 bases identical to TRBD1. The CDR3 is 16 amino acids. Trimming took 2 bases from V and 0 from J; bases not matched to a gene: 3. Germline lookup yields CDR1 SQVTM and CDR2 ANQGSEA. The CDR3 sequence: CSVERTGGANTGELFF. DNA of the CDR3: TGCAGCGTTGAACGGACAGGGGGTGCGAACACCGGGGAGCTGTTTTTT.

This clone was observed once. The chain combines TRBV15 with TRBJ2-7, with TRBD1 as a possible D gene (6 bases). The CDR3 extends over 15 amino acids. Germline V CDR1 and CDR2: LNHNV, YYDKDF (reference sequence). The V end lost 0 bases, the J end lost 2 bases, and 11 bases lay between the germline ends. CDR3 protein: CATSREGAGAYEQYF. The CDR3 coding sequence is TGTGCCACCAGCAGAGAGGGGGCAGGGGCCTACGAGCAGTACTTC. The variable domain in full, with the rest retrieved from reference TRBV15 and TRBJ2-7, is DAMVIQNPRYQVTQFGKPVTLSCSQTLNHNVMYWYQQKSSQAPKLLFHYYDKDFNNEADTPDNFQSRRPNTSFCFLDIRSPGLGDTAMYLCATSREGAGAYEQYFGPGTRLTVT.

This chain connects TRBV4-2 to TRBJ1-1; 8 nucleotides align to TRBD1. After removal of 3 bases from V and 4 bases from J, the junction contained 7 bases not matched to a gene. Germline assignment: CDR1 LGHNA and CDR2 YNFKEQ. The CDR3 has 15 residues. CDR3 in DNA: TGTGCCAGCAGCCATGACGGACAGGGAGGCACTGAAGCTTTCTTT. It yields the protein CASSHDGQGGTEAFF.

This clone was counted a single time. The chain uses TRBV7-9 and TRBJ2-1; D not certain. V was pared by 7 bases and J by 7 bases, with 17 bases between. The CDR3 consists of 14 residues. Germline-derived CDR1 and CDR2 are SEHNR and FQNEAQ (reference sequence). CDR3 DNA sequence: TGTGCCAGCAACCTCGGTGATGGCACTAATGAGCAGTTCTTC. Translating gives CASNLGDGTNEQFF.

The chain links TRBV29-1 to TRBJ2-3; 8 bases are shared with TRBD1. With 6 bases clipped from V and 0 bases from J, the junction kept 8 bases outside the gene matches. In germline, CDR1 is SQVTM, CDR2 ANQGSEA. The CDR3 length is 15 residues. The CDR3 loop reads CSVSGRTGSTDTQYF. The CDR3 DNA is TGCAGCGTCTCAGGACGGACAGGGAGCACAGATACGCAGTATTTT.

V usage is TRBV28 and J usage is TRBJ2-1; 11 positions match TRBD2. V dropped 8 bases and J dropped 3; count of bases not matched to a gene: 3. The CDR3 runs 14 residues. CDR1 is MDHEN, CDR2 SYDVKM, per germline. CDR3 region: CASGGLADYNEQFF. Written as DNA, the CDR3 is TGTGCCAGCGGGGGACTAGCGGACTACAATGAGCAGTTCTTC.

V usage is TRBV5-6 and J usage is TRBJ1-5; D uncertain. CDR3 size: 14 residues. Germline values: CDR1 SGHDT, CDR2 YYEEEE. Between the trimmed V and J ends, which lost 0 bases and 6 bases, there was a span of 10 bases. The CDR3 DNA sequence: TGTGCCAGCAGCTTGGGGGGTGCCGGTCAGCCCCAGCATTTT. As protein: CASSLGGAGQPQHF.

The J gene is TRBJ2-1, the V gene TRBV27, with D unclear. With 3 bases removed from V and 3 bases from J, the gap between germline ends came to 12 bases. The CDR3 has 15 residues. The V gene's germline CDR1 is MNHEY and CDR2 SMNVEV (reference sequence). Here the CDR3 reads CASSFGAAGYNEQFF. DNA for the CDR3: TGTGCCAGCAGTTTCGGTGCGGCAGGCTACAATGAGCAGTTCTTC.

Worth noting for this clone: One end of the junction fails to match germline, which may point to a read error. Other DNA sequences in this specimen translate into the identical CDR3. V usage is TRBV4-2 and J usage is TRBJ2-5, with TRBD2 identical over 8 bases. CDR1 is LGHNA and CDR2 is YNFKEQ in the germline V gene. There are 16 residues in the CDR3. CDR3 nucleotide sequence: TGTGCCAGCAGCCCCCAGGGCGGGAGGAACCAGGAGACCCAGTACTTC. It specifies CASSPQGGRNQETQYF.

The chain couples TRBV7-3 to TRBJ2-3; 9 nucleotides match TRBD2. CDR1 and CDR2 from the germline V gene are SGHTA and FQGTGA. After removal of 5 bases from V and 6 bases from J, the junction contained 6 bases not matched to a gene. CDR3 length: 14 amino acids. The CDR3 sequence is CASSQLAGSDTQYF. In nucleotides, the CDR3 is TGTGCCAGCAGCCAACTAGCGGGTTCTGATACGCAGTATTTT.

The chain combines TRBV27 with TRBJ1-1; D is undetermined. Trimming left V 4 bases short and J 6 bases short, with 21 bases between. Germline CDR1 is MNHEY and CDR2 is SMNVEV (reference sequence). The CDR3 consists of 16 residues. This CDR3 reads CASSSLPREAGAEAFF. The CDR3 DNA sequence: TGTGCCAGCAGTTCGCTGCCACGGGAGGCTGGAGCTGAAGCTTTCTTT.